The sequence of this T cell receptor (beta chain) was determined in a study of T cells in Graves' hyperthyroidism and ophthalmopathy. Study-wide points: Within blood appeared most thyroid clonotypes that had expanded above 0.001. In the analysis, a 13 V-J model separated ophthalmopathy from stable hyperthyroidism.

This clonotype was counted many times. Its antigen is not known. Together with thyroid ultrasound, orbital computed tomography, serum thyroxine and TRAb, clinical symptoms were used for diagnoses. Germline V gives CDR1 SGHTA, CDR2 FQGTGA. The V end lost 2 bases, the J end lost 6 bases, and 9 bases lay between the germline ends. This CDR3 is built from 13 residues. Using RNA transcripts as the source, TCR beta CDR3 regions were amplified. A first-round RT-PCR of the TCR CDR3 used the HTBI primer set. TCRdb reanalysed the multiplex PCR reads using MiXCR and keeps one entry per CDR3 protein. The sample has approximately 350,000 distinct CDR3 sequences; roughly 15% are singletons.

The chain links TRBV7-3 to TRBJ2-3, with D uncertain. The receptor was isolated from a woman aged 60-75 years with Graves' ophthalmopathy. The sample consisted of blood. For the CDR3, the DNA is TGTGCCAGCAGCTTACAGGAAGGGGATACGCAGTATTTT. Protein sequence: CASSLQEGDTQYF.